The subject of this entry is one T cell receptor (beta chain). Antigen unknown. Triplicate sorts, 300,000 or so cells apiece, were made for each CD8+ T cell subset. Naive CD8+ T cells were CD45RO-CCR7+CD27+CD95-. Germline CDR1 and CDR2: LNHDA and SQIVND (reference sequence). The CDR3 is 12 amino acids. This entry is derived from a study of CXCR3-negative and CXCR3-positive naive CD8 T cells. Study-level information: Libraries each contributed about 1.5 +/- 0.3 million TRB reads, for about 150 million in total.

With UMI labels, 5' RACE was used to prepare the TRB cDNA libraries. For each CDR3 protein, TCRdb gives one entry from its re-call of the 5' RACE reads, without DNA. The record lists fewer than 95,000 distinct CDR3 sequences, of which the ten most abundant hold 1.7%. Study results and caveats: Cryopreservation partially decreased CXCR3 expression, and most assays used fresh PBMCs.

The sample comprised naive CXCR3- CD8+ T cells from blood. The subset is: CD45RO-CCR7+CD27+CD95- naive CD8+ T cells lacking CXCR3 (TNR3-). This receptor was obtained from a human donor in good health. Some clones in this sample may be carry-over from other donors' samples. The genes are TRBV19 and TRBJ2-7; no DNA is available, so the TRBD1 call from TCRdb remains unchecked. The CDR3 loop is CASSLPGYEQYF.